Listed below are T cell receptor beta chains from one sample, sequenced in a study of spatial heterogeneity in lung cancer. From the 5' RACE reads, TCRdb called clonotypes with MiXCR, one entry per CDR3 protein. The table lists some 80,000 distinct CDR3 sequences, approximately 8.1% of them singletons. This specimen consisted of PBMCs, obtained at surgery. These receptors all stem from a male donor with early-stage non-small cell lung cancer. Both conserved end residues are part of each CDR3. D genes are given only for firm matches. Size tells how often a clone was seen (once, few, many) or the class of an expanded clone, and some rows leave it out.

TRBJ1-5 | - | TRBV29-1 | many | CSAAEGGADQPQHF | TGCAGCGCCGCCGAGGGGGGTGCGGATCAGCCCCAGCATTTT
TRBJ2-3 | TRBD2 | TRBV20-1 | many | CSARDQRVAGTSGGYGYF | TGCAGTGCTAGAGATCAGAGGGTTGCCGGGACTAGCGGGGGCTATGGGTATTTT
TRBJ2-3 | TRBD2 | TRBV5-1 | many | CASSNLAGSSTDTQYF | TGCGCCAGCAGCAACCTAGCGGGCTCTAGCACAGATACGCAGTATTTT
TRBJ1-1 | - | TRBV27 | - | CASSAPGRTEAFF | TGTGCCAGCAGCGCCCCAGGGAGGACTGAAGCTTTCTTT
TRBJ2-4 | - | TRBV4-2 | few | CASSQSGRDKNIQYF | TGTGCCAGCAGCCAGTCGGGACGGGACAAAAACATTCAGTACTTC
TRBJ1-1 | - | TRBV7-2 | - | CASSFVSGVMNTEAFF | TGTGCCAGCAGCTTTGTGAGTGGCGTTATGAACACTGAAGCTTTCTTT
TRBJ2-1 | - | TRBV28 | many | CASSLTGYEQFF | TGTGCCAGCAGTTTAACGGGATATGAGCAGTTCTTC
TRBJ2-7 | TRBD2 | TRBV6-5 | many | CASSYLTSGPSYEQYF | TGTGCCAGCAGTTACTTGACTAGCGGACCTTCCTACGAGCAGTACTTC
TRBJ1-1 | - | TRBV30 | few | CAWSLFPNTEAFF | TGTGCCTGGAGTTTATTCCCCAACACTGAAGCTTTCTTT
TRBJ2-1 | TRBD1 | TRBV3-1 | - | CASSQERWTGFHNEQFF | TGTGCCAGCAGCCAAGAGCGATGGACAGGGTTCCACAATGAGCAGTTCTTC
TRBJ1-6 | TRBD1 | TRBV7-8 | few | CASSLRQGWSNSPLHF | TGTGCCAGCAGCTTAAGACAGGGTTGGAGCAATTCACCCCTCCACTTT
TRBJ1-1 | TRBD1 | TRBV12-3/TRBV12-4 | - | CASSGDRASNTEAFF | TGTGCCAGCAGTGGAGACAGGGCGTCGAACACTGAAGCTTTCTTT
TRBJ1-2 | - | TRBV20-1 | - | CSARDSQRYGYTF | TGCAGTGCTAGAGATAGCCAACGCTATGGCTACACCTTC
TRBJ2-7 | - | TRBV11-1 | many | CASSFGQTYEQYF | TGTGCCAGCAGCTTCGGACAGACTTACGAGCAGTACTTC
TRBJ2-7 | - | TRBV19 | many | CASSPYGYSYEQYF | TGTGCCAGTAGCCCATACGGCTACTCCTACGAGCAGTACTTC
TRBJ1-5 | - | TRBV6-5 | - | CASSYSRGMEPQHF | TGTGCCAGCAGTTACTCGAGAGGGATGGAGCCCCAGCATTTT
TRBJ1-1 | - | TRBV27 | - | CASSLSDRTEAFF | TGTGCCAGCAGTTTATCAGACCGAACTGAAGCTTTCTTT
TRBJ2-1 | - | TRBV7-2 | - | CASSLGPGAKSYNEQFF | TGTGCCAGCAGCTTAGGGCCGGGGGCGAAATCCTACAATGAGCAGTTCTTC
TRBJ2-7 | - | TRBV5-4 | many | CASSLGTLVAYEQYF | TGTGCCAGCAGCTTGGGGACATTAGTGGCCTACGAGCAGTACTTC
TRBJ2-7 | - | TRBV2 | many | CASSQSVEQYF | TGTGCCAGCAGTCAGTCGGTTGAGCAGTACTTC
TRBJ2-4 | - | TRBV29-1 | - | CSVVSPIGLTLAKNIQYF | TGCAGCGTTGTGTCCCCCATCGGACTTACATTAGCCAAAAACATTCAGTACTTC
TRBJ2-1 | TRBD1 | TRBV5-1 | - | CASSFPQGAYNEQFF | TGCGCCAGCAGCTTCCCGCAGGGGGCCTACAATGAGCAGTTCTTC
TRBJ2-2 | - | TRBV20-1 | few | CSAPRGQSGTGELFF | TGCAGTGCCCCCCGGGGACAATCGGGCACCGGGGAGCTGTTTTTT
TRBJ2-7 | TRBD1 | TRBV18 | many | CASSPDRYEQYF | TGTGCCAGCTCACCGGACAGGTACGAGCAGTACTTC
TRBJ2-3 | - | TRBV10-2 | - | CASSLTRMYTDTQYF | TGCGCCAGCTCCTTGACGCGGATGTACACAGATACGCAGTATTTT
TRBJ2-5 | TRBD2 | TRBV5-1 | few | CASSPGTSGQETQYF | TGCGCCAGCAGCCCCGGGACTAGCGGACAAGAGACCCAGTACTTC
TRBJ2-3 | - | TRBV10-3 | many | CATWSTGTDTQYF | TGTGCCACCTGGTCGACAGGCACAGATACGCAGTATTTT
TRBJ2-3 | TRBD2 | TRBV7-6 | - | CASSQAARGTQYF | TGTGCCAGCAGCCAGGCGGCGCGGGGGACGCAGTATTTT
TRBJ2-5 | - | TRBV12-3/TRBV12-4 | many | CASSSSREGETQYF | TGTGCCAGCAGTTCCTCCCGGGAAGGAGAGACCCAGTACTTC
TRBJ1-6 | - | TRBV5-4 | few | CASSWGGDNSPLHF | TGTGCCAGCAGCTGGGGAGGCGACAATTCACCCCTCCACTTT
TRBJ2-1 | TRBD2 | TRBV29-1 | many | CSAGLAGDSEQFF | TGCAGCGCAGGACTAGCGGGAGACAGTGAGCAGTTCTTC
TRBJ2-2 | - | TRBV29-1 | few | CSARNTGELFF | TGCAGCGCGAGGAACACCGGGGAGCTGTTTTTT
TRBJ1-2 | - | TRBV12-3/TRBV12-4 | many | CASSLSASWGPDGYTF | TGTGCCAGCAGTTTATCGGCTTCGTGGGGGCCGGATGGCTACACCTTC
TRBJ2-7 | - | TRBV28 | many | CASSRGGWGGEQYF | TGTGCCAGCAGCCGAGGAGGGTGGGGCGGGGAGCAGTACTTC
TRBJ2-7 | - | TRBV3-1 | few | CASSQDVRVYEQYF | TGTGCCAGCAGCCAAGACGTTAGAGTCTACGAGCAGTACTTC
TRBJ2-2 | - | TRBV6-6 | - | CASSYLSGELFF | TGTGCCAGCAGTTACTTATCCGGGGAGCTGTTTTTT
TRBJ2-7 | - | TRBV7-2 | many | CASSSTGGYEQYF | TGTGCCAGCAGCTCCACCGGGGGTTACGAGCAGTACTTC
TRBJ1-4 | - | TRBV4-2 | few | CASSQDQTSQETYEKLFF | TGTGCCAGCAGCCAAGATCAAACTTCTCAAGAAACATATGAAAAACTGTTTTTT
TRBJ2-1 | - | TRBV12-3/TRBV12-4 | few | CASSRGNEQFF | TGTGCCAGCAGCCGCGGTAATGAGCAGTTCTTC
TRBJ2-6 | - | TRBV30 | many | CAWSDFRPSGANVLTF | TGTGCCTGGAGTGACTTCAGGCCGTCTGGGGCCAACGTCCTGACTTTC
TRBJ1-1 | - | TRBV5-6 | many | CASSWGPGGNTEAFF | TGTGCCAGCAGCTGGGGCCCGGGAGGGAACACTGAAGCTTTCTTT
TRBJ2-1 | TRBD1 | TRBV27 | many | CASSTPQGASYNEQFF | TGTGCCAGCAGTACCCCCCAGGGGGCTTCCTACAATGAGCAGTTCTTC
TRBJ1-1 | TRBD1 | TRBV29-1 | many | CSVESTGVSLRNTEAFF | TGCAGCGTTGAATCTACAGGGGTCTCATTAAGGAACACTGAAGCTTTCTTT
TRBJ2-1 | TRBD2 | TRBV10-3 | many | CAISGTSGFYNEQFF | TGTGCCATCAGTGGGACTAGCGGGTTCTACAATGAGCAGTTCTTC
TRBJ2-3 | - | TRBV5-1 | few | CASSLVQSTDTQYF | TGCGCCAGCAGCTTAGTACAGAGCACAGATACGCAGTATTTT
TRBJ2-7 | TRBD1 | TRBV19 | few | CASSPLLGQGYEQYF | TGTGCCAGTAGTCCCTTGTTAGGACAGGGCTACGAGCAGTACTTC
TRBJ2-3 | - | TRBV11-3 | few | CASSLSSRDTQYF | TGTGCCAGCAGCTTAAGTTCCAGAGATACGCAGTATTTT
TRBJ2-1 | TRBD1 | TRBV2 | few | CASNLQGTGFF | TGTGCCAGCAATCTTCAGGGGACAGGGTTCTTC
TRBJ1-4 | - | TRBV6-6 | once | CASRMTGNNEKLFF | TGTGCCAGCAGGATGACAGGAAATAATGAAAAACTGTTTTTT
TRBJ1-6 | - | TRBV2 | - | CASSEAGRTANSPLHF | TGTGCCAGCAGTGAAGCGGGGAGGACGGCGAATTCACCCCTCCACTTT
TRBJ1-3 | - | TRBV5-1 | - | CASSPRTGNTIYF | TGCGCCAGCAGCCCCCGGACTGGAAACACCATATATTTT
TRBJ1-3 | - | TRBV3-1 | many | CASSQDQSSGNTIYF | TGTGCCAGCAGCCAAGACCAGAGCTCTGGAAACACCATATATTTT
TRBJ1-5 | - | TRBV7-2 | many | CASSLRGDGNQPQHF | TGTGCCAGCAGCTTAAGAGGGGATGGCAATCAGCCCCAGCATTTT
TRBJ1-4 | - | TRBV28 | many | CASSSTGTNEKLFF | TGTGCCAGCAGTTCGACGGGTACTAATGAAAAACTGTTTTTT
TRBJ2-7 | TRBD1 | TRBV29-1 | many | CSALRDSPSEQYF | TGCAGCGCCCTCCGGGACAGTCCCTCCGAGCAGTACTTC
TRBJ2-2 | - | TRBV2 | few | CASSPKGNTGELFF | TGTGCCAGCAGTCCGAAGGGCAACACCGGGGAGCTGTTTTTT
TRBJ1-1 | - | TRBV21-1 | many | CARRKDTEAFF | TGTGCCAGGAGAAAGGACACTGAAGCTTTCTTT
TRBJ2-1 | TRBD2 | TRBV10-3 | many | CAIRIAGEGNEQFF | TGTGCCATCAGGATAGCGGGAGAGGGAAATGAGCAGTTCTTC
TRBJ2-5 | TRBD1 | TRBV9 | many | CASSVSGTGGAETQYF | TGTGCCAGCAGCGTCTCCGGGACAGGGGGCGCAGAGACCCAGTACTTC